The rows below give T cell receptor beta chains drawn from one sample of a study of T cell repertoires in cytomegalovirus infection. What these receptors recognize is not known. TCRdb itself ran the reads through MiXCR, one entry per CDR3 protein. The data hold 550,000 to 850,000 distinct CDR3 sequences, with approximately 33% observed a single time. The material was cultured PBMCs, obtained from culture after CMV antigen stimulation. The source of these receptors is a human donor in good health (CMV status not recorded). Some clones in this sample may be carry-over from other donors' samples. The CDR3 runs from the conserved cysteine through the conserved F or W. The D gene is left open where the match is weak. Rows give clone size only sometimes, using once, few, many, or a class for an expanded clone.

d_call clone_size j_call v_call cdr3_aa cdr3_nt
NA few TRBJ2-4 TRBV6-1 CASSQDLAKNIQYF TGTGCCAGCAGCCAAGACCTAGCCAAAAACATTCAGTACTTC
NA few TRBJ1-5 TRBV19 CASSPGTGGLQPQHF TGTGCCAGTAGTCCAGGGACCGGTGGGCTTCAGCCCCAGCATTTT
NA NA TRBJ2-1 TRBV6-2/TRBV6-3 CATTINPLSDEQFF TGTGCCACCACGATTAACCCCCTCTCCGATGAGCAGTTCTTC
NA NA TRBJ1-2 TRBV10-3 CAISESEGAEGYTF TGTGCCATCAGTGAGTCAGAAGGGGCAGAGGGCTACACCTTC
NA many TRBJ1-5 TRBV7-2 CASSFKGSQPQHF TGTGCCAGCAGCTTTAAGGGATCCCAGCCCCAGCATTTT
NA NA TRBJ1-6 TRBV20-1 CSARGVSYNSPLHF TGCAGTGCCCGGGGGGTCTCCTATAATTCACCCCTCCACTTT
NA NA TRBJ2-7 TRBV20-1 CSASDRDFYEQYF TGCAGTGCTTCCGACAGGGACTTCTACGAGCAGTACTTC
TRBD1 once TRBJ1-5 TRBV29-1 CSLHGTGKNQPQHF TGCAGCTTACACGGGACAGGGAAAAATCAGCCCCAGCATTTT
NA few TRBJ2-7 TRBV6-2/TRBV6-3 CASSYPRKGYEQYF TGTGCCAGCAGTTACCCCCGGAAGGGCTACGAGCAGTACTTC
TRBD2 few TRBJ2-5 TRBV7-2 CATREGPGETQYF TGTGCCACGCGGGAGGGCCCTGGGGAGACCCAGTACTTC
NA many TRBJ1-2 TRBV7-2 CASSLGYVGVGGYTF TGTGCCAGCAGCTTAGGCTACGTCGGGGTAGGCGGCTACACCTTC
NA NA TRBJ2-7 TRBV6-1 CASSVTGSIFYEQYF TGTGCCAGCAGTGTTACAGGGTCCATCTTCTACGAGCAGTACTTC
TRBD2 NA TRBJ2-7 TRBV20-1 CSAPSGGALYEQYF TGCAGTGCTCCCAGCGGGGGGGCTCTGTACGAGCAGTACTTC
NA NA TRBJ2-2 TRBV6-6 CASSYSSGASTGELFF TGTGCCAGCAGTTACTCGAGTGGGGCGAGTACCGGGGAGCTGTTTTTT
TRBD1 NA TRBJ1-1 TRBV20-1 CSARDVGGRAGGHEFTEAFF TGCAGTGCTAGAGACGTTGGGGGCCGCGCAGGGGGGCATGAGTTCACTGAAGCTTTCTTT
TRBD1 NA TRBJ2-1 TRBV6-8 CASSGLQGALIVSYNEQFF TGTGCCAGCAGTGGCCTACAGGGGGCCCTAATAGTGTCCTACAATGAGCAGTTCTTC
NA many TRBJ1-1 TRBV7-6 CASSLAGFGNTEAFF TGTGCCAGCAGCTTAGCGGGGTTCGGGAACACTGAAGCTTTCTTT
TRBD1 NA TRBJ1-2 TRBV7-9 CASSPDRVGSNYGYTF TGTGCCAGCAGCCCGGACAGGGTTGGGTCTAACTATGGCTACACCTTC
TRBD2 many TRBJ2-7 TRBV7-2 CASSLTSGRHLRTYEQYF TGTGCCAGCAGCCTGACTAGCGGGAGGCATCTTAGGACCTACGAGCAGTACTTC
TRBD1 few TRBJ1-1 TRBV5-1 CASSPGQENPIDMNTEAFF TGCGCCAGCAGCCCCGGACAGGAAAACCCTATCGACATGAACACTGAAGCTTTCTTT
NA NA TRBJ1-3 TRBV4-3 CASSQDLIGGANLYSGNTIYF TGCGCCAGCAGCCAAGATCTCATTGGCGGGGCCAACCTATACTCTGGAAACACCATATATTTT
TRBD1 few TRBJ2-3 TRBV28 CASLRGGTGFPDTQYF TGTGCCAGCCTAAGGGGGGGGACAGGGTTCCCAGATACGCAGTATTTT
NA NA TRBJ1-6 TRBV7-6 CASSLGGHGNSPLHF TGTGCCAGCAGCTTAGGGGGGCACGGGAATTCACCCCTCCACTTT
NA few TRBJ1-1 TRBV15 CATSRAIMNTEAFF TGTGCCACCAGCAGGGCAATCATGAACACTGAAGCTTTCTTT
NA NA TRBJ1-2 TRBV4-1 CASSQVDSLYGYTF TGCGCCAGCAGCCAAGTAGACAGCCTCTATGGCTACACCTTC
NA NA TRBJ2-3 TRBV19 CATGQREDTQYF TGTGCCACCGGACAGAGAGAAGATACGCAGTATTTT
NA NA TRBJ1-5 TRBV11-2 CASSSVSGARNQPQHF TGTGCCAGCAGCTCGGTCTCCGGGGCGAGGAATCAGCCCCAGCATTTT
NA NA TRBJ2-5 TRBV14 CASSQEVETQYF TGTGCCAGCAGCCAAGAGGTGGAGACCCAGTACTTC
TRBD1 NA TRBJ1-1 TRBV5-4 CASSPVNRGVNTEAFF TGTGCCAGCAGCCCTGTGAACAGGGGCGTGAACACTGAAGCTTTCTTT
TRBD2 NA TRBJ2-7 TRBV7-2 CASSRAGGWDYEQYF TGTGCCAGCAGCCGAGCGGGAGGGTGGGACTACGAGCAGTACTTC
NA NA TRBJ2-5 TRBV5-1 CASSLGQGGVEETQYF TGCGCCAGCAGCTTGGGCCAGGGCGGAGTGGAAGAGACCCAGTACTTC
NA few TRBJ2-6 TRBV6-2/TRBV6-3 CASSLGANVLTF TGTGCCAGCAGCCTAGGGGCCAACGTCCTGACTTTC
NA few TRBJ2-1 TRBV7-7 CASSPIQGGLNNEQFF TGTGCCAGCAGTCCTATCCAAGGGGGTCTGAACAATGAGCAGTTCTTC
TRBD1 NA TRBJ1-1 TRBV7-6 CASSPRTGGMNTEAFF TGTGCCAGCAGCCCCCGGACAGGGGGGATGAACACTGAAGCTTTCTTT
NA NA TRBJ1-5 TRBV7-8 CASSVLGQGRGPQHF TGTGCCAGCAGCGTGCTTGGTCAGGGTAGAGGGCCCCAGCATTTT
NA NA TRBJ2-5 TRBV6-2/TRBV6-3 CASSYTQETQYF TGTGCCAGCAGTTACACTCAAGAGACCCAGTACTTC
TRBD1 NA TRBJ1-2 TRBV28 CASSSGQGARDYGYTF TGTGCCAGCAGTTCGGGACAGGGGGCGCGCGACTATGGCTACACCTTC
TRBD1 few TRBJ1-3 TRBV6-5 CASSNRGVRNTIYF TGTGCCAGCAGTAACAGGGGAGTCAGGAACACCATATATTTT
NA few TRBJ2-1 TRBV6-2/TRBV6-3 CASSYRRAGVMSNQQFF TGTGCCAGCAGTTACCGCCGTGCGGGCGTGATGTCCAATCAGCAGTTCTTC
TRBD1 many TRBJ2-7 TRBV7-9 CASSPGHRGARKQYF TGTGCCAGCAGCCCCGGCCACAGGGGGGCTCGGAAGCAGTACTTC
NA many TRBJ2-6 TRBV7-2 CASSQDYTSGANVLTF TGTGCCAGCAGCCAGGATTACACCTCTGGGGCCAACGTCCTGACTTTC
NA few TRBJ2-3 TRBV6-5 CASSRGGVHGDTQYF TGTGCCAGCAGTAGAGGGGGGGTCCACGGGGATACGCAGTATTTT
NA NA TRBJ2-7 TRBV20-1 CSPVIATYEQYF TGCAGCCCCGTGATCGCGACCTACGAGCAGTACTTC
NA NA TRBJ1-2 TRBV19 CASIGLYGFGYTF TGTGCCAGTATCGGGTTATACGGGTTTGGCTACACCTTC
NA NA TRBJ2-7 TRBV6-2/TRBV6-3 CASSEAGHEQYF TGTGCCAGCAGTGAAGCCGGTCACGAGCAGTACTTC
NA NA TRBJ1-5 TRBV19 CASKGDEQPQHF TGTGCCAGTAAAGGAGATGAACAGCCCCAGCATTTT
TRBD2 NA TRBJ2-1 TRBV6-2/TRBV6-3 CASSPSGVTRNNEQFF TGTGCCAGCAGTCCTAGCGGGGTCACCCGTAACAATGAGCAGTTCTTC
TRBD1 NA TRBJ2-5 TRBV10-3 CAIQGTARTQYF TGTGCCATCCAAGGGACAGCTCGGACCCAGTACTTC
TRBD2 NA TRBJ2-2 TRBV12-3/TRBV12-4 CASSRSGGLDTGELFF TGTGCCAGCAGCCGTAGCGGGGGGTTGGACACCGGGGAGCTGTTTTTT
NA NA TRBJ1-3 TRBV11-2 CASRSDWSPGNTIYF TGTGCCAGCAGGTCTGACTGGTCCCCTGGAAACACCATATATTTT
NA many TRBJ1-5 TRBV7-2 CASSLVGGQPQHF TGTGCCAGCAGCTTAGTGGGGGGTCAGCCCCAGCATTTT
NA many TRBJ1-5 TRBV7-2 CASSLVGPPSGNQPQHF TGTGCCAGCAGCTTAGTGGGTCCCCCAAGTGGGAATCAGCCCCAGCATTTT